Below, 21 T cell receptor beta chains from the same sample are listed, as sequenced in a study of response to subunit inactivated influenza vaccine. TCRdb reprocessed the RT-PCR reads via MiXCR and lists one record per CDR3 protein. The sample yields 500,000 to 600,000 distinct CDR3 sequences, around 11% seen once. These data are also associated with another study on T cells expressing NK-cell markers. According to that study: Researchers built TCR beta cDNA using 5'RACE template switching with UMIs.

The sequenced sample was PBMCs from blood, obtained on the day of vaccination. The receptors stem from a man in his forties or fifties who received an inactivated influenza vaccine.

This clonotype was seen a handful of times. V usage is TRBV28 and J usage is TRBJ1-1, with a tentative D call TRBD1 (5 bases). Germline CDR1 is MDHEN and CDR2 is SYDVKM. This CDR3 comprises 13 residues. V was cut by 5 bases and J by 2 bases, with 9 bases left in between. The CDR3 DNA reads TGTGCCAGCAGTACGGACACTAACACTGAAGCTTTCTTT. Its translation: CASSTDTNTEAFF. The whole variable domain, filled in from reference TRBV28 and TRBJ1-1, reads DVKVTQSSRYLVKRTGEKVFLECVQDMDHENMFWYRQDPGLGLRLIYFSYDVKMKEKGDIPEGYSVSREKKERFSLILESASTNQTSMYLCASSTDTNTEAFFGQGTRLTVV.

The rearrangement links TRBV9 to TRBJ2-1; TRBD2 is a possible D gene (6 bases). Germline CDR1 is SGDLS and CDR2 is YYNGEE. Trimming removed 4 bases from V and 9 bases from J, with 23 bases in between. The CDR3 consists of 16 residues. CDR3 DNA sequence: TGTGCCAGCAGCTCAGCGGGCGGGGTGAGCTTTATTGAGCAGTTCTTC. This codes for CASSSAGGVSFIEQFF.

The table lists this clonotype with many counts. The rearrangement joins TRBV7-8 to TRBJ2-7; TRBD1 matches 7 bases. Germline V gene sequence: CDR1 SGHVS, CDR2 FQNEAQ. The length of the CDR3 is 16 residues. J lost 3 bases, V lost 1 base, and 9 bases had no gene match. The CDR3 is CASSLGVRTGDYEQYF. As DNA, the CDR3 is TGTGCCAGCAGCTTAGGGGTCAGGACAGGAGACTACGAGCAGTACTTC.

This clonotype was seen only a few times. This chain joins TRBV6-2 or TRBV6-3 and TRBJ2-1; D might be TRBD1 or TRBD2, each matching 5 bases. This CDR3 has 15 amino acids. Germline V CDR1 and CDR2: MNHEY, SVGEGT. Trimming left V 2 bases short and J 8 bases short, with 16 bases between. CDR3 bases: TGTGCCAGCAGTTACCTCGGAATTCCGGGACATGAGCAGTTCTTC. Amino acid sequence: CASSYLGIPGHEQFF.

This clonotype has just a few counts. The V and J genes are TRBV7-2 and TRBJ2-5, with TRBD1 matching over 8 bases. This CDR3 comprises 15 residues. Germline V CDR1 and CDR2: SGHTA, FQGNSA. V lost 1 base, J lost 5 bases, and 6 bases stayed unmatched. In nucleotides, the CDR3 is TGTGCCAGCAGCTTAGTCCCTACAGGGGGGGAGACCCAGTACTTC. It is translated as CASSLVPTGGETQYF.

This CDR3 is CASSSSGLAGRSYNEQFF. The CDR3 DNA sequence: TGTGCCAGTAGTAGTTCCGGACTAGCGGGGAGGTCCTACAATGAGCAGTTCTTC. V usage is TRBV19 and J usage is TRBJ2-1; TRBD2 aligns across 12 bases. The CDR3 is 18 amino acids. Per germline, CDR1 LNHDA and CDR2 SQIVND (reference sequence). V dropped 4 bases and J dropped 1; count of bases not matched to a gene: 8.

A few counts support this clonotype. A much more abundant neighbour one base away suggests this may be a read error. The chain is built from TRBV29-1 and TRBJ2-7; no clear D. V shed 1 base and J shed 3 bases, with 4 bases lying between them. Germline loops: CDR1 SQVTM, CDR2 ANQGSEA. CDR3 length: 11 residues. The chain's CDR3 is CSVEGSYEQYF. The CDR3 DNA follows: TGCAGCGTTGAAGGGAGCTACGAGCAGTACTTC.

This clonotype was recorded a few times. The CDR3 DNA sequence: TGCGCCAGCAGCCAAGAGTTTCAGGGTCCCCTACTCTCTGGGGCCAACGTCCTGACTTTC. Its translation is CASSQEFQGPLLSGANVLTF. V usage is TRBV4-1 and J usage is TRBJ2-6; a possible D gene is TRBD1 (5 bases). The V end was cut by 0 bases, the J end by 0 bases, with 18 bases between. Germline V lookup: CDR1 MGHRA, CDR2 YSYEKL. This CDR3 comprises 20 residues.

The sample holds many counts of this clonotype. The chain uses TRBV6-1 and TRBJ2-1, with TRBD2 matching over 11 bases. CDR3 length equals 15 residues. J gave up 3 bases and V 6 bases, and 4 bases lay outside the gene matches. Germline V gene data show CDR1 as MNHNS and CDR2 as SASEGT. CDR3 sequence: CASSGTSGSYNEQFF. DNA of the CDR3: TGTGCCAGCAGCGGAACTAGCGGGAGCTACAATGAGCAGTTCTTC.

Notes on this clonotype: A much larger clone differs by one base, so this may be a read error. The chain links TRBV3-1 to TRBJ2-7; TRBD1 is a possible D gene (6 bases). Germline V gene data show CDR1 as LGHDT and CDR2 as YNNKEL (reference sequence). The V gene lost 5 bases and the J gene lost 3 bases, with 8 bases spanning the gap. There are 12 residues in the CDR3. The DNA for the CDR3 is TGTGCCAGCAGCGGACAGTTCTACGAGCAGTACTTC. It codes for CASSGQFYEQYF.

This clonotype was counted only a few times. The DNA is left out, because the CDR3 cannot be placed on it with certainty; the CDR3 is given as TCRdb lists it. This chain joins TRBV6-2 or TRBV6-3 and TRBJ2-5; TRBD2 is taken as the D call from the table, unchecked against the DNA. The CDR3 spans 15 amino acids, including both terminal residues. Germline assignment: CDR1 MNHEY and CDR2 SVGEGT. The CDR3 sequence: CASVWERDFQETQYF.

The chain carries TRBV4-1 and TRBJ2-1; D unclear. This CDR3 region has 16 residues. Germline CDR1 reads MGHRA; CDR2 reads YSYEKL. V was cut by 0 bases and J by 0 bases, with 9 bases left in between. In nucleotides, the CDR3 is TGCGCCAGCAGCCAAGAACCGCCGAGCTCCTACAATGAGCAGTTCTTC. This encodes CASSQEPPSSYNEQFF.

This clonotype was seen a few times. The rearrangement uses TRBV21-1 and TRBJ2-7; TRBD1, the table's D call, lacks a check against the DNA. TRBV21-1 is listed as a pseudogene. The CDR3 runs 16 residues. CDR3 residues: CASSGLEETVDDEQYF. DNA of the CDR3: TGTGCCAGCAGCGGACTTGAGGAGACAGTAGACGACGAGCAGTACTTC.

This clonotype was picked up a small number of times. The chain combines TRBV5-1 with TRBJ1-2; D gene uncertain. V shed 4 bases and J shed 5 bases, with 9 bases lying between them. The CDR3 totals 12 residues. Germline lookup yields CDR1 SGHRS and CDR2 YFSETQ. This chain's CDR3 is CASSVRGYGYTF. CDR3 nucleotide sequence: TGCGCCAGCAGCGTTCGGGGATATGGCTACACCTTC.

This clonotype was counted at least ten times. The CDR3 nucleotides read TGTGCCAGCAGTCAAGTAGCGGGACAAGACTACGAGCAGTACTTC. It is translated as CASSQVAGQDYEQYF. V gene TRBV28 combines with J gene TRBJ2-7, with 8 bases lining up with TRBD2. The J segment lost 3 bases and the V segment lost 5 bases, leaving 9 bases of the junction unmatched. Germline V gene lookup returns CDR1 MDHEN and CDR2 SYDVKM. The CDR3 is 15 residues long.

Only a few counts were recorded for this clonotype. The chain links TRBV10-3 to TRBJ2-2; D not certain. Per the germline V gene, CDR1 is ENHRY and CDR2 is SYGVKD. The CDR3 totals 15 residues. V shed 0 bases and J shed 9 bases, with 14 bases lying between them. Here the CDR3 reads CAISESRTARRELFF. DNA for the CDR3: TGTGCCATCAGTGAGTCGAGAACAGCCCGCCGGGAGCTGTTTTTT.

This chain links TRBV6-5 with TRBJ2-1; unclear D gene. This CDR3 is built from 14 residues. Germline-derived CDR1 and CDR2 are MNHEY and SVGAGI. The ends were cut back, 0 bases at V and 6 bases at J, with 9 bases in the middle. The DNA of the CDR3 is TGTGCCAGCAGTTACTCCGACACATTCAATGAGCAGTTCTTC. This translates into CASSYSDTFNEQFF.

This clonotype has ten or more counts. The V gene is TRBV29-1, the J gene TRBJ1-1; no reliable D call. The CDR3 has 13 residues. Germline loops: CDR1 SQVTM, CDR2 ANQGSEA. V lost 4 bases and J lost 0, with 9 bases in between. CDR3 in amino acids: CSVVSTMNTEAFF. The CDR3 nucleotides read TGCAGCGTTGTATCCACCATGAACACTGAAGCTTTCTTT.

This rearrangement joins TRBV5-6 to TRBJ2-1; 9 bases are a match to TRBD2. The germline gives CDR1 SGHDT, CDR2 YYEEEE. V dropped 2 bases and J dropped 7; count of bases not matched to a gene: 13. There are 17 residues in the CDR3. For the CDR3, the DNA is TGTGCCAGCAGCTTAACCGCCAGCGGGAGGATTACAAATGAGCAGTTCTTC. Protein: CASSLTASGRITNEQFF.

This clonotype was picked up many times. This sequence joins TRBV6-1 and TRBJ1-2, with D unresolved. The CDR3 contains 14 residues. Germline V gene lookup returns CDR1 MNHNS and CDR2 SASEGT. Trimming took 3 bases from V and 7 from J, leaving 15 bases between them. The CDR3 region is CASSDRRRRSGYTF. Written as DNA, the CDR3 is TGTGCCAGCAGTGATCGTCGGCGAAGAAGTGGCTACACCTTC.

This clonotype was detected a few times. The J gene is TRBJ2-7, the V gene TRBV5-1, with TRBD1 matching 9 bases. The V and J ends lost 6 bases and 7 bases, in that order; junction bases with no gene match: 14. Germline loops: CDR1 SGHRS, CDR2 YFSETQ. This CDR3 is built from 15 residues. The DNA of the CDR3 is TGCGCCAGCACCAAGTCCGGGACAGGGTCTCAAGAGCAGTACTTC. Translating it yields CASTKSGTGSQEQYF.